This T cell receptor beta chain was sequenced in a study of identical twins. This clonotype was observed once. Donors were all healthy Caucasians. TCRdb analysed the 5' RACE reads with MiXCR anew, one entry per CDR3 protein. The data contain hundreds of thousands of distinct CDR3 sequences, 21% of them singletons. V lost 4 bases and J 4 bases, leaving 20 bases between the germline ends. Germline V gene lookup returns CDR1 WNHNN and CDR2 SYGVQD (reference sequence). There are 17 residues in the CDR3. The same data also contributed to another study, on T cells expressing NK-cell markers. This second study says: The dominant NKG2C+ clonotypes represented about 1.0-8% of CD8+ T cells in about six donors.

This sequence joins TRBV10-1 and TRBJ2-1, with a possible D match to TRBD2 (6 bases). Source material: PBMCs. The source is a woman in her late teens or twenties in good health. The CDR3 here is CASSVSDAGPNYNEQFF. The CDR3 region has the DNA TGCGCCAGCAGTGTTTCTGACGCGGGACCGAATTACAATGAGCAGTTCTTC.